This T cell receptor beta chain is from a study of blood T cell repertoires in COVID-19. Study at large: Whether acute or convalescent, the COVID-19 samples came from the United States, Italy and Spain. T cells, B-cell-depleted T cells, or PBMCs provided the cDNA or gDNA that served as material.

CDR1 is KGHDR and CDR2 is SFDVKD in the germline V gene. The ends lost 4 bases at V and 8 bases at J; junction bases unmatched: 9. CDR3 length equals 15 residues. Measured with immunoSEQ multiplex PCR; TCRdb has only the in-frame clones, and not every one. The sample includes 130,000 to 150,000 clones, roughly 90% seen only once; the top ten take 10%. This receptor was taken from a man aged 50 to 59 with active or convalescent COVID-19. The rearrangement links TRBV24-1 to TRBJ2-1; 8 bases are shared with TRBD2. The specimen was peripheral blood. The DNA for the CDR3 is TGTGCCACCAGTGACCCCGGGACTAGGACCTATGAGCAGTTCTTC. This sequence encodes CATSDPGTRTYEQFF.